This T cell receptor beta chain was identified during a study of chemoradiotherapy in HPV16-positive cancers. This clone was recorded once. A read error may account for a junction end that differs from germline. The CDR3 runs to 14 residues. Germline V gives CDR1 LNHDA, CDR2 SQIVND (reference sequence). Sequencing was performed with immunoSEQ multiplex PCR; in TCRdb, only in-frame clones are kept and a portion is missing. The sample yields nearly 35,000 clones, roughly 90% seen once. The chain recombines TRBV19 with TRBJ1-6; D not certain. The sample was blood, taken from a patient who underwent chemoradiotherapy. The clonotype was recovered from a human donor with HPV-associated anogenital cancer. CDR3 DNA sequence: TGTGCCAGTAGTATAGTGCGGGTTAATTCGCCCCTCCACTTT. This codes for CASSIVRVNSPLHF.